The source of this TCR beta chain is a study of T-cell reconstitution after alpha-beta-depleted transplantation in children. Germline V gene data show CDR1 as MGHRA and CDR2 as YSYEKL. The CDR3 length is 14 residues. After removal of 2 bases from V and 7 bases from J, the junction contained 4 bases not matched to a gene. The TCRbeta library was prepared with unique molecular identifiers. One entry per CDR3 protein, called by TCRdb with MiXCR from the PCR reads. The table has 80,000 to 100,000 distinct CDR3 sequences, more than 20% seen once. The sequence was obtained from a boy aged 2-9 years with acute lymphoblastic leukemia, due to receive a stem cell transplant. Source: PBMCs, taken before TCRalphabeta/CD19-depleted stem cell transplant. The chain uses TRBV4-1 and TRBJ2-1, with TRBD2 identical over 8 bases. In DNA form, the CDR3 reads TGCGCCAGCAGCCAAAGCGGGAGATCGAATGAGCAGTTCTTC. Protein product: CASSQSGRSNEQFF.